This is a list of T cell receptor beta chains from one sample in a study of blood T cell repertoires in COVID-19. Profiled with immunoSEQ multiplex PCR; TCRdb holds only in-frame clones, not every one. The repertoire holds about 150,000 clones, 85% to 90% seen once, with approximately 2.8% in the top ten. Sequencing input: peripheral blood. These receptors were obtained from a woman aged 55-70 years with active COVID-19. Each CDR3 is given with its conserved first and last residue. D genes are given only for firm matches. Size is stated for part of the rows, as once, few or many counts, or as a class when the clone is expanded.

abundance	len	d_gene	v_gene	j_gene	CDR3aa	CDR3nt
few	15	TRBD2	TRBV7-2	TRBJ2-5	CASNPGTSVEETQYF	TGTGCCAGCAATCCGGGGACTAGCGTAGAAGAGACCCAGTACTTC
few	15	NA	TRBV4-3	TRBJ2-7	CASSRDILGIYEQYF	TGCGCCAGCAGCCGCGACATACTCGGGATTTACGAGCAGTACTTC
NA	12	NA	TRBV6-2/TRBV6-3	TRBJ2-1	CASSPLAVRRFF	TGTGCCAGCAGTCCCCTTGCCGTCAGAAGGTTCTTC
NA	16	TRBD2	TRBV7-2	TRBJ2-2	CASSSLAGLNTGELFF	TGTGCCAGCAGCTCCTTAGCGGGACTGAACACCGGGGAGCTGTTTTTT
NA	13	NA	TRBV10-2	TRBJ2-5	CATVKGLQETQYF	TGCGCCACGGTAAAGGGACTTCAAGAGACCCAGTACTTC
many	12	TRBD2	TRBV27	TRBJ2-7	CQRSGRTVEQYF	TGTCAACGCAGCGGGAGGACTGTCGAGCAGTACTTC
NA	13	NA	TRBV7-2	TRBJ2-1	CASSLPGLNEQFF	TGTGCCAGCAGCCTACCGGGTCTCAATGAGCAGTTCTTC
NA	14	NA	TRBV28	TRBJ2-7	CASSPRFFSYEQYF	TGTGCCAGCAGCCCACGGTTCTTCTCCTACGAGCAGTACTTC
NA	15	TRBD1	TRBV5-1	TRBJ1-1	CASSLEGAGNTEAFF	TGCGCCAGCAGCTTGGAGGGGGCCGGAAACACTGAAGCTTTCTTT
NA	14	NA	TRBV19	TRBJ2-1	CASSSHGGNNEQFF	TGTGCCAGTAGTAGCCACGGAGGGAACAATGAGCAGTTCTTC
NA	13	NA	TRBV4-3	TRBJ2-7	CASSPNTYYEQYF	TGCGCCAGCAGCCCCAATACCTACTACGAGCAGTACTTC
once	14	NA	TRBV6-4	TRBJ2-5	CANQLARGGETQYF	TGTGCCAACCAACTAGCTAGGGGCGGGGAGACCCAGTACTTC
NA	14	NA	TRBV3-1/TRBV3-2	TRBJ1-6	CASSQDVRNSPLHF	TGTGCCAGCAGCCAAGATGTCCGTAATTCACCCCTCCACTTT
NA	16	TRBD2	TRBV9	TRBJ2-3	CASSVGTSGYTDTQYF	TGTGCCAGCAGCGTAGGAACTAGCGGTTACACAGATACGCAGTATTTT